This T cell receptor (beta chain) originates from a study of blood T cell repertoires in COVID-19. Study overall: COVID-19 samples from acute and convalescent phases originated in the United States, Italy and Spain.

The CDR3 runs to 17 residues. Trimming took off 2 bases at V and 1 base at J, with 17 bases between the two ends. Germline V gene lookup returns CDR1 KGHDR and CDR2 SFDVKD. A few counts support this clone. In the study's own analysis: Scientists estimated how many nucleated cells there were by amplifying reference gene primers. Repertoires were generated with immunoSEQ multiplex PCR, while TCRdb's copy carries only in-frame clones and drops some. D and trimming come from the DNA, and the V and J calls and clone size come from that table. The sample holds around 390,000 clones, just under 90% seen once.

Sequences were obtained from PBMCs or T cells enriched from blood (not recorded which). The chain carries TRBV24-1 and TRBJ2-7; maybe TRBD2 (6 bases). This TCR came from a woman aged 50 to 60 who had recovered from COVID-19. CDR3 DNA sequence: TGTGCCACCAGTGATTCCGGGACTCCCCGGGGTTCCTACGAGCAGTACTTC. Its translation is CATSDSGTPRGSYEQYF.